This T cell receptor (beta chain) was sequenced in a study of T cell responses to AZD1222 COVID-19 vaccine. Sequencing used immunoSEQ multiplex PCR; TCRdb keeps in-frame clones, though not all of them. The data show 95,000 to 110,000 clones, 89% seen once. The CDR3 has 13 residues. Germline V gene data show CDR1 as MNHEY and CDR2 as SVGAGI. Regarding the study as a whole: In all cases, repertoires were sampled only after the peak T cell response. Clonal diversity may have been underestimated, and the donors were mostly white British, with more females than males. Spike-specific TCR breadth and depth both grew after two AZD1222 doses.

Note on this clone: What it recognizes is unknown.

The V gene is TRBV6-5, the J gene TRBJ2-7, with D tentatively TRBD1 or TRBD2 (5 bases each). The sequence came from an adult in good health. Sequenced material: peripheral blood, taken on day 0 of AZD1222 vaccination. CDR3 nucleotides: TGTGCTGGGGCACGGGATTTCTCCTACGAGCAGTACTTC. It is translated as CAGARDFSYEQYF.